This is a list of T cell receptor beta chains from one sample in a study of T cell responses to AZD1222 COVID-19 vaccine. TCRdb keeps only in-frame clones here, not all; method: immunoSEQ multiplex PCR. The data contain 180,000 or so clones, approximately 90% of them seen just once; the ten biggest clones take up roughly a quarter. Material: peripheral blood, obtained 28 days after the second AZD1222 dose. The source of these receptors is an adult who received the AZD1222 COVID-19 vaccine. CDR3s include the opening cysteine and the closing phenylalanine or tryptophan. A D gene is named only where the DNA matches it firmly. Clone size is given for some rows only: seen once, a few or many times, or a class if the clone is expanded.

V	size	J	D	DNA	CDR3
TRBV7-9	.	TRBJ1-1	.	TGTGCCAGCAGCCAAAGGGGGGGTTGGACTGAAGCTTTCTTT	CASSQRGGWTEAFF
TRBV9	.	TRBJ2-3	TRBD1	TGTGCCAGCAGCGTAGCCGTGACAGGGGCTAATACGCAGTATTTT	CASSVAVTGANTQYF
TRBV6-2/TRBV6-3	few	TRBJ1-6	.	TGTGCCAGCAGTTATAGGACGGCGGAAAATTCACCCCTCCACTTT	CASSYRTAENSPLHF
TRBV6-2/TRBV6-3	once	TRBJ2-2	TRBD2	TGTGCCAGCAGTTTCTCTCGTTTAGCGGGAGACCCCGGGGAGCTGTTTTTT	CASSFSRLAGDPGELFF
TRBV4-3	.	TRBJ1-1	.	TGCGCCAGCAGCCAAGAGGAGGGGAGTGAAGCTTTCTTT	CASSQEEGSEAFF
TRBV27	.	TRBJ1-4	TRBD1	TGTGCCAGCAGGTCGCAGGGGGGGAGGATTGAAAAACTGTTTTTT	CASRSQGGRIEKLFF
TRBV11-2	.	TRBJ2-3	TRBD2	TGTGCCAGCAGGGCCGTTTGGGCGGGAGGGACTAGCACAGATACGCAGTATTTT	CASRAVWAGGTSTDTQYF
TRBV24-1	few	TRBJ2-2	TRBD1	TGTGCCACCAGTGATTGGGGACAGGGTGCTGGGGAGCTGTTTTTT	CATSDWGQGAGELFF
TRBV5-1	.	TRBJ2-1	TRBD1	TGCGCCAGCAGCTTGGGACAGGGGTCCTACAATGAGCAGTTCTTC	CASSLGQGSYNEQFF
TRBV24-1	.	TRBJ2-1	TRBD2	TGTGCCACGGGACTAGCGGGATGGGATGAGCAGTTCTTC	CATGLAGWDEQFF
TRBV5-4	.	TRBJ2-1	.	TGTGCCAGCAGCCTCGCCGAGGGGCACTACAATGAGCAGTTCTTC	CASSLAEGHYNEQFF
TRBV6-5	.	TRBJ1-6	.	TGTGCCAGCAGTTACTCTGGCGGGAATTCACCCCTCCACTTT	CASSYSGGNSPLHF
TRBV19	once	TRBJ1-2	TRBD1	TGTGCCAGTAAAAGGGACAGTAACTATGGCTACACCTTC	CASKRDSNYGYTF
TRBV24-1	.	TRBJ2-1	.	TGTGCCACTTCCACCGGGAGCCGCGAGCAGTTCTTC	CATSTGSREQFF
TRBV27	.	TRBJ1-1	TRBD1	TGTGCCAGCAGCCCGGACAGGGGATCCACTGAAGCTTTCTTT	CASSPDRGSTEAFF
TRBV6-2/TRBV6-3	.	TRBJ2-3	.	TGTGCCAGCAGTTACTCTCAGGAAACAGATACGCAGTATTTT	CASSYSQETDTQYF
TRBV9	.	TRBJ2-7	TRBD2	TGTGCCAGCAGCGTGGGGACTAGCGGGATAGGGGGTTACGAGCAGTACTTC	CASSVGTSGIGGYEQYF
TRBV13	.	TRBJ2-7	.	TGTGCCAGCAGCTTAGGCCTATCGGGTAACTACGAGCAGTACTTC	CASSLGLSGNYEQYF
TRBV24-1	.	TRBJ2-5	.	TGTGCCACCAGTGGCGTCAGGGACGGAGAGACCCAGTACTTC	CATSGVRDGETQYF
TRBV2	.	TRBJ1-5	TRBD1	TGTGCCAGCAGCAGACAGGGCCCCAGCAATCAGCCCCAGCATTTT	CASSRQGPSNQPQHF
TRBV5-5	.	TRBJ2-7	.	TGTGCCAGCTGTCGGTCCTCCACGCAAGGGGAGCAGTACTTC	CASCRSSTQGEQYF
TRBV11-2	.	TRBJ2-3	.	TGTGCCAGCAGCTTAGGGACCCACACAGATACGCAGTATTTT	CASSLGTHTDTQYF
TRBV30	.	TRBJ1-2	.	TGTGCCTGGACACAGGGCAGATATGGCTACACCTTC	CAWTQGRYGYTF
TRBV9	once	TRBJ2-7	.	TGTGCCGGGCCCCACGAGCAGTACTTC	CAGPHEQYF
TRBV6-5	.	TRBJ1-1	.	TGTGCCAGCAGACCGACAGAGAACACTGAAGCTTTCTTT	CASRPTENTEAFF
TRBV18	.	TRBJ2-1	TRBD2	TGTGCCAGCTCTAAGCGGGAGGGCCTCAATGAGCAGTTCTTC	CASSKREGLNEQFF
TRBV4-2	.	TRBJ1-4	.	TGTGCCAGCAGCCGGGGGTCAACTAATGAAAAACTGTTTTTT	CASSRGSTNEKLFF
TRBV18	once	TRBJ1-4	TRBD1	TGTGCCAGCTCACCAGGACAGGGGGCCGAAAAACTGTTTTTT	CASSPGQGAEKLFF
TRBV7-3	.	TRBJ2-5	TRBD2	TGTGCCAGCAGCTTATTGGGTTCGCGCGGGAGAGGGGAGACCCAGTACTTC	CASSLLGSRGRGETQYF
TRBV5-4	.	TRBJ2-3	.	TGTGCCAGCAGCCTTACAGATACGCAGTATTTT	CASSLTDTQYF
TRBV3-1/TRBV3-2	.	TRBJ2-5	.	TGTGCCAGCAGCCAGGGGGGGAGAGGGGGAGGAGTAGAGACCCAGTACTTC	CASSQGGRGGGVETQYF
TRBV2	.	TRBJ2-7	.	TGTGCCAGCAGTGAAAGGAGGGACGAGCAGTACTTC	CASSERRDEQYF
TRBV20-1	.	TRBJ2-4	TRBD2	TGCAGTGCTAGTCCGGGACTAGCGGGAGGAAACATTCAGTACTTC	CSASPGLAGGNIQYF
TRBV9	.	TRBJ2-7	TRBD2	TGTGCCAGCAGCGTGACTAGCGGGAATTACGAGCAGTACTTC	CASSVTSGNYEQYF
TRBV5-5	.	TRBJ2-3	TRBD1	TGTGCCAGCAGAACCACAGGGGGCACAGATACGCAGTATTTT	CASRTTGGTDTQYF
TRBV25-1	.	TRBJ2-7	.	TGTGCCAGCAGTCGGGAATACTACGAGCAGTACTTC	CASSREYYEQYF